This T cell receptor beta chain appears in the sequencing data of a study of blood T cell repertoires in COVID-19. Study information: Acute and convalescent COVID-19 samples came from the United States, Italy and Spain. T cells, B-cell-depleted T cells, or PBMCs supplied cDNA or gDNA.

The V end lost 4 bases, the J end lost 1 base, and 15 bases lay between the germline ends. The CDR3 is made up of 16 amino acids. CDR1 is SNHLY, CDR2 FYNNEI, per germline. Here immunoSEQ multiplex PCR was the method, and the copy in TCRdb shows in-frame clones only, minus some. In the table there are tens of thousands of clones, around 87% of which are singletons. Input material: peripheral blood. This sequence joins TRBV2 and TRBJ2-3, with TRBD2 as a possible D gene (6 bases). The sequence was collected from a woman aged 55-69 years with acute or convalescent COVID-19. CDR3 coding DNA: TGTGCCAGCAGTGCTCGCGGCGGGACGGGCACAGATACGCAGTATTTT. Protein sequence: CASSARGGTGTDTQYF.